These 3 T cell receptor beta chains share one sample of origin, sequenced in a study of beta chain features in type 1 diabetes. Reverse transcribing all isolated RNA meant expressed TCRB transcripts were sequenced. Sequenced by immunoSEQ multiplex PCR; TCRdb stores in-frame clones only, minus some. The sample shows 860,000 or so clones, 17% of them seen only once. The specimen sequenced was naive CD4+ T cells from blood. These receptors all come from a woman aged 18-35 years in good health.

The CDR3 DNA is TGTGCCAGCAGCCTGGGACAGGGGACGCGGCCCCAGCATTTT. Protein: CASSLGQGTRPQHF. V usage is TRBV9 and J usage is TRBJ1-5; TRBD1 matches 10 bases. J lost 9 bases, V lost 4 bases, and 7 bases had no gene match. The germline gives CDR1 SGDLS, CDR2 YYNGEE. CDR3 length: 14 amino acids.

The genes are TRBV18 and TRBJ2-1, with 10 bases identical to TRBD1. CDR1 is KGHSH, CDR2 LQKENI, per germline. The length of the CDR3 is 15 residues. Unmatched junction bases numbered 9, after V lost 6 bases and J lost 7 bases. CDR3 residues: CASSPTGGWKNEQFF. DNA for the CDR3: TGTGCCAGCTCCCCGACAGGGGGCTGGAAAAATGAGCAGTTCTTC.

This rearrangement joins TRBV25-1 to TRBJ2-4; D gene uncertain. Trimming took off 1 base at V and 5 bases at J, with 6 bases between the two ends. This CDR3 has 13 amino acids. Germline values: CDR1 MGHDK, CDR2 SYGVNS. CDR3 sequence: CASSELWENIQYF. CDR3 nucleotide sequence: TGTGCCAGCAGTGAATTGTGGGAAAACATTCAGTACTTC.